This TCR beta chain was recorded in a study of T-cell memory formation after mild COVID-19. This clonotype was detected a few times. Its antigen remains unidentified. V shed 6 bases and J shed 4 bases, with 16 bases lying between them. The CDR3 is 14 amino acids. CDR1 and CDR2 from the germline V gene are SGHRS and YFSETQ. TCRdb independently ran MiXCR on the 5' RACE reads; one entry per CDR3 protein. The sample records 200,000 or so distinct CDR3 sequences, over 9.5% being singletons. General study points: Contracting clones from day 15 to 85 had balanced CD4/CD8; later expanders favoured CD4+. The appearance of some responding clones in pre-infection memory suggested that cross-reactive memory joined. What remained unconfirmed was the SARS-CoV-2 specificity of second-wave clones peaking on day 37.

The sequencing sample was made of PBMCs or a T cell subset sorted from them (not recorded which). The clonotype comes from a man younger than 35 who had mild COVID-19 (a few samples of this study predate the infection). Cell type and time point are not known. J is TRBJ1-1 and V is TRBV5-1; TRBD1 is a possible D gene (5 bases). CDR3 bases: TGCGCCAGCACATCAGGGCCAGGTGCCACTGAAGCTTTCTTT. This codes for CASTSGPGATEAFF.